This T cell receptor beta chain emerged from a study of glioma-infiltrating T cells. Notes on the study in general: Tissue and blood shared very few CDR3 sequences. Non-neoplastic patients had below-expected tissue-blood divergence, while all gliomas exceeded expectation.

Using RNA template, CDR3s of TCR alpha and beta were amplified with iRepertoire arm-PCR. Input was roughly 85-450 ng of tissue mRNA or PBMC total RNA. TCRdb passed the multiplex PCR reads through MiXCR, listing each CDR3 protein once. Found here are approximately 90,000 distinct CDR3 sequences, under 30% of them singletons; the top ten hold 5.5% to 7.5%. The CDR3 extends over 13 amino acids. Germline CDR1 and CDR2: SGHNT and YENEEA. Concerning this clonotype: What it binds is unknown. At one end, the junction sequence differs from germline, possibly due to a read error.

The sample taken for sequencing was glioma tissue, nonneoplastic brain tissue, or PBMCs (not recorded which). The receptor was derived from a human donor with low-grade glioma or glioblastoma, undergoing nonglioma brain surgery, or in good health (not recorded which). J is TRBJ1-1 and V is TRBV11-3; D gene unclear. CDR3 loop: CASSLGRNTKAFF. The DNA of the CDR3 is TGTGCCAGCAGCTTGGGAAGGAACACTAAAGCTTTCTTT.